The entry that follows covers one TCR beta chain sequence. In germline, CDR1 is MGHDK, CDR2 SYGVNS. Trimming took 0 bases from V and 0 from J, leaving 15 bases between them. The CDR3 length is 18 residues. Libraries were prepared by immunoSEQ multiplex PCR; TCRdb keeps only in-frame clonotypes and omits some of them. The sample yields some 530,000 clones, 80% to 90% seen once. The sample comes from a study of blood T cell repertoires in COVID-19. Study summary: Sites across the United States, Italy and Spain contributed samples from acute and convalescent COVID-19. Sample material is recorded as cDNA or gDNA derived from T cells, B-cell-depleted T cells, or PBMCs.

Sequences were obtained from peripheral blood. The V call is TRBV25-1, the J call TRBJ1-3; perhaps TRBD1 as D (6 bases). This TCR was sampled from a human donor in a cohort sampled during active COVID-19. The CDR3 region has the DNA TGTGCCAGCAGTGAATATGGGGGGGCAACCAGCTCTGGAAACACCATATATTTT. This translates into CASSEYGGATSSGNTIYF.